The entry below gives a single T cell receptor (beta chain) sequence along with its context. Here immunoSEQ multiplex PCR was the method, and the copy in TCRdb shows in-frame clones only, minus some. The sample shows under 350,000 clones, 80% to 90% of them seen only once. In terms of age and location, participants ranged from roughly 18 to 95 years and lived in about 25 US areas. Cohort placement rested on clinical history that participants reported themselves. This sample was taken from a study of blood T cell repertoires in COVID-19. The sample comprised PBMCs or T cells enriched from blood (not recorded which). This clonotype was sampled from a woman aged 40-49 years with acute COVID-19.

CDR3 region: CASRGQGYEKLFF. For the CDR3, the DNA is TGTGCCAGCAGGGGACAGGGGTATGAAAAACTGTTTTTT. The V and J genes are TRBV27 and TRBJ1-4, with TRBD1 matching 10 bases. The length of the CDR3 is 13 residues. The V segment lost 6 bases and the J segment 6 bases; nucleotides outside the gene matches: 1. CDR1 is MNHEY, CDR2 SMNVEV, per germline (reference sequence). Complete variable domain (other parts from reference TRBV27 and TRBJ1-4): EAQVTQNPRYLITVTGKKLTVTCSQNMNHEYMSWYRQDPGLGLRQIYYSMNVEVTDKGDVPEGYKVSRKEKRNFPLILESPSPNQTSLYFCASRGQGYEKLFFGSGTQLSVL.